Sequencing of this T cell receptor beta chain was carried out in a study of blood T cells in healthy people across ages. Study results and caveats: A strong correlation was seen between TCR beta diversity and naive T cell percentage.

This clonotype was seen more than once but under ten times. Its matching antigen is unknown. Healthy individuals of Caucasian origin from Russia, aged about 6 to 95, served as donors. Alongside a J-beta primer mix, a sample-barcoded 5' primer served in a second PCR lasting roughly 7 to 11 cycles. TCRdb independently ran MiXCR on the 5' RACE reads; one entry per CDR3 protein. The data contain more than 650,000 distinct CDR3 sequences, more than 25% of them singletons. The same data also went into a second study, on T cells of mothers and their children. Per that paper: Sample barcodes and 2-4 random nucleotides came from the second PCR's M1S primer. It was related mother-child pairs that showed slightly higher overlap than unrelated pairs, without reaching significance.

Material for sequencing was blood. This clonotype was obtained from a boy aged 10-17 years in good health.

CDR3: CASSEEGNSEQFF. For the CDR3, the DNA is TGTGCCAGCAGTGAGGAAGGTAACAGTGAGCAGTTCTTC. This chain joins TRBV2 and TRBJ2-5, with D hard to call. Judging by the DNA end, TRBJ2-1 fits better; the J call may be wrong. Per the germline V gene, CDR1 is SNHLY and CDR2 is FYNNEI. The CDR3 totals 13 residues.